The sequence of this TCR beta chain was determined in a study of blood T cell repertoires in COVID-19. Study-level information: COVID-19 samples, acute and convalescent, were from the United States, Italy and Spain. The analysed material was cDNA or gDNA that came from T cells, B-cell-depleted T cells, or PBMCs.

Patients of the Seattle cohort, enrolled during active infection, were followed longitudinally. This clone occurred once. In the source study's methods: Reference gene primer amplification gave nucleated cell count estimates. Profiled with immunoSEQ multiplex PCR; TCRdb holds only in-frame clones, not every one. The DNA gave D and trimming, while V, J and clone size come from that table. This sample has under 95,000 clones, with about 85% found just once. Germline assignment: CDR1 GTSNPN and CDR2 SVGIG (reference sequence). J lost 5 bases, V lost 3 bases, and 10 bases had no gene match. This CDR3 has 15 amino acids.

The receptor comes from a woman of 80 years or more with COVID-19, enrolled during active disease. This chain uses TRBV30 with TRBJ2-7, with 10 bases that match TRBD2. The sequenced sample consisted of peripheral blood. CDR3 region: CAWSKGSGRSDEQYF. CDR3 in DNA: TGTGCCTGGAGCAAAGGTAGCGGGAGGAGCGACGAGCAGTACTTC. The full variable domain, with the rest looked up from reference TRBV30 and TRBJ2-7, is SQTIHQWPATLVQPVGSPLSLECTVEGTSNPNLYWYRQAAGRGLQLLFYSVGIGQISSEVPQNLSASRPQDRQFILSSKKLLLSDSGFYLCAWSKGSGRSDEQYFGPGTRLTVT.